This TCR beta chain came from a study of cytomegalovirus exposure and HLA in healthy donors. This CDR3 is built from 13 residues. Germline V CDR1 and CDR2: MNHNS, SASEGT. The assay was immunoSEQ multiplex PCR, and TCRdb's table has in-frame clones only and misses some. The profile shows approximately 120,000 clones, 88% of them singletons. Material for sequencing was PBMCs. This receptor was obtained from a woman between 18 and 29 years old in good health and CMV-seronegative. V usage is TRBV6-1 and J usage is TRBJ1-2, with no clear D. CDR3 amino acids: CVTTTLPNYGYTF. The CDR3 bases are TGTGTGACAACCACCCTTCCTAACTATGGCTACACCTTC.